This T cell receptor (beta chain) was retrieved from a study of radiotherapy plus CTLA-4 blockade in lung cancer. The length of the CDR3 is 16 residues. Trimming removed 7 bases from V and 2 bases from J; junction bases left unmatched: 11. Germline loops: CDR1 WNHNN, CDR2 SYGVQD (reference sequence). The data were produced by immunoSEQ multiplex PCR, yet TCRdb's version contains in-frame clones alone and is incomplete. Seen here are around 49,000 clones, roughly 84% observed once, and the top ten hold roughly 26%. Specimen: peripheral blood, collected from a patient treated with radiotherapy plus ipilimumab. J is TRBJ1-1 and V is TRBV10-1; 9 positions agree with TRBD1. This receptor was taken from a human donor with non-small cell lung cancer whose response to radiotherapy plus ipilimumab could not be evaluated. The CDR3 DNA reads TGCGCCAGCAATAACCGACAGGGGGGGAGAAACACTGAAGCTTTCTTT. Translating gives CASNNRQGGRNTEAFF.